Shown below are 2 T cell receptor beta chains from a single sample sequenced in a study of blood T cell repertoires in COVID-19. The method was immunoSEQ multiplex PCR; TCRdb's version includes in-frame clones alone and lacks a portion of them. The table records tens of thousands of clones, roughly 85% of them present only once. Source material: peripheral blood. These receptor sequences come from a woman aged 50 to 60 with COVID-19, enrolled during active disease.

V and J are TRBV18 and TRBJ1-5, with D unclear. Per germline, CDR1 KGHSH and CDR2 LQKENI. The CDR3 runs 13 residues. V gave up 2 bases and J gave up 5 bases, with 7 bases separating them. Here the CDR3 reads CASSPVADQPQHF. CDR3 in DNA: TGTGCCAGCTCACCAGTGGCTGATCAGCCCCAGCATTTT.

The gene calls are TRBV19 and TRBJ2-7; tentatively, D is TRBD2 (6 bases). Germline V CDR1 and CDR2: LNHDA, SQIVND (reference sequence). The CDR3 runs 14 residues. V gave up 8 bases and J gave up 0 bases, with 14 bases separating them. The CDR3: CASLADLGSYEQYF. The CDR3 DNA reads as TGTGCCAGTTTAGCGGATCTCGGCTCCTACGAGCAGTACTTC.